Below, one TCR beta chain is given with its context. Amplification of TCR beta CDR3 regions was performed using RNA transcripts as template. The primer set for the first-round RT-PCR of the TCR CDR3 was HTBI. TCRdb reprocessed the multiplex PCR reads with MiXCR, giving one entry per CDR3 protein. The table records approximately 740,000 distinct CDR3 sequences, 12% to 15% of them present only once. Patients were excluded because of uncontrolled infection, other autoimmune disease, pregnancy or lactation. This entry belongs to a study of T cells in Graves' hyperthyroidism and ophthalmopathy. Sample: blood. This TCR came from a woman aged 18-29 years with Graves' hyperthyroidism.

The DNA for the CDR3 is TGTGCCAGCAGTTACGAGGGGAGTACGCAGTATTTT. This translates into CASSYEGSTQYF. This chain uses TRBV6-2 or TRBV6-3 with TRBJ2-3; perhaps D is TRBD1 or TRBD2 (5 bases each). This CDR3 has 12 residues. The ends were cut back, 2 bases at V and 8 bases at J, with 8 bases in the middle. Germline CDR1 and CDR2: MNHEY and SVGEGT.